This TCR beta chain was identified during a study of blood T cell repertoires in COVID-19. Study overall: The study drew acute and convalescent COVID-19 samples from the United States, Italy and Spain. Sources were T cells, B-cell-depleted T cells, or PBMCs; the material itself was cDNA or gDNA.

V gave up 2 bases and J gave up 4 bases, with 8 bases separating them. Germline lookup yields CDR1 MNHEY and CDR2 SVGEGT. This CDR3 contains 13 residues. This study enrolled people aged 18 to 89 from roughly 24 US geographic areas. Original processing methods: Amplification of reference gene primers was used by the study to estimate nucleated cell counts. The repertoire was sequenced with immunoSEQ multiplex PCR; TCRdb's copy has only in-frame clones and lacks some. The V and J calls and clone size come from that table; D and trimming were worked out from the DNA. The repertoire includes roughly 250,000 clones, 85% to 95% of them detected once, and less than 2.5% sits in the top ten.

This receptor was identified in a woman aged 18-29 years who had recovered from COVID-19. The gene calls are TRBV6-2 or TRBV6-3 and TRBJ2-5, with D unresolved. Sequencing input: PBMCs or T cells enriched from blood (not recorded which). CDR3 loop: CASSYSNRETQYF. DNA of the CDR3: TGTGCCAGCAGTTACAGTAACAGAGAGACCCAGTACTTC.